These T cell receptor beta chains were read from a single sample in a study of human T cells and chemical hapten exposure. TCRdb reprocessed the RACE reads via MiXCR and lists one record per CDR3 protein. The sample lists about 98,000 distinct CDR3 sequences, 11% occurring once. The sample here was whole blood, taken in connection with sensitization to the hapten diphenylcyclopropenone (DPC). These receptor sequences come from a woman aged 60-70 years with alopecia areata. Some clones in this sample may be carry-over from other donors' samples. Both conserved end residues are part of each CDR3. A D gene is named only where the DNA matches it firmly. Clone size is given for some rows only: seen once, a few or many times, or a class if the clone is expanded.

size: many; V: TRBV29-1; J: TRBJ2-2; D: NA; length: 11; DNA: TGCAGCGTTAAGAACACCGGGGAGCTGTTTTTT; CDR3: CSVKNTGELFF
size: few; V: TRBV29-1; J: TRBJ2-5; D: NA; length: 18; DNA: TGCAGCGTTGAAGATTGGTATGGTCGCCAGGGGCCCCAAGAGACCCAGTACTTC; CDR3: CSVEDWYGRQGPQETQYF
size: many; V: TRBV7-9; J: TRBJ1-5; D: NA; length: 13; DNA: TGTGCCAGCAGCCAGGGTTGGAATCAGCCCCAGCATTTT; CDR3: CASSQGWNQPQHF
size: many; V: TRBV7-9; J: TRBJ2-1; D: TRBD2; length: 15; DNA: TGTGCCAGCAGCCTACTAGCGGGGGGCTACAATGAGCAGTTCTTC; CDR3: CASSLLAGGYNEQFF
size: few; V: TRBV20-1; J: TRBJ1-5; D: NA; length: 12; DNA: TGCAGTGCTAGAAGGGGAGGGCAGCCCCAGCATTTT; CDR3: CSARRGGQPQHF
size: few; V: TRBV19; J: TRBJ1-5; D: TRBD1; length: 16; DNA: TGTGCCAGTAGTATTGGGGACAGCCAAGGCAATCAGCCCCAGCATTTT; CDR3: CASSIGDSQGNQPQHF
size: many; V: TRBV5-1; J: TRBJ2-5; D: NA; length: 15; DNA: TGCGCCAGCAGCTACCAAGACAGGAGGGAAGAGACCCAGTACTTC; CDR3: CASSYQDRREETQYF
size: NA; V: TRBV29-1; J: TRBJ1-1; D: NA; length: 12; DNA: TGCAGCGTTGACACCATGGGGGCTGAAGCTTTCTTT; CDR3: CSVDTMGAEAFF
size: many; V: TRBV2; J: TRBJ2-2; D: NA; length: 13; DNA: TGTGCCAGCACTCCGAACGGGGCCGGGGAGCTGTTTTTT; CDR3: CASTPNGAGELFF
size: many; V: TRBV7-9; J: TRBJ1-4; D: NA; length: 14; DNA: TGTGCCAGCAGCTTAAGGGGGACTAATGAAAAACTGTTTTTT; CDR3: CASSLRGTNEKLFF
size: NA; V: TRBV30; J: TRBJ2-1; D: NA; length: 11; DNA: TGTGCCTGGGCTTGGGGGGGCGAGCAGTTCTTC; CDR3: CAWAWGGEQFF
size: few; V: TRBV5-1; J: TRBJ2-7; D: NA; length: 12; DNA: TGCGCCAGCAGAATTACTAGCTACGAGCAGTACTTC; CDR3: CASRITSYEQYF
size: few; V: TRBV12-3/TRBV12-4; J: TRBJ1-2; D: NA; length: 15; DNA: TGTGCCAGCAGCCCGTACGGGGACGGGAACTATGGCTACACCTTC; CDR3: CASSPYGDGNYGYTF
size: few; V: TRBV12-3/TRBV12-4; J: TRBJ2-3; D: TRBD2; length: 15; DNA: TGTGCCAGCAGTTCCACGGGACTAGCATTAGATACGCAGTATTTT; CDR3: CASSSTGLALDTQYF
size: many; V: TRBV7-2; J: TRBJ1-6; D: NA; length: 14; DNA: TGTGCCAGCAGCTTAACAGGCCCCAATTCACCCCTCCACTTT; CDR3: CASSLTGPNSPLHF
size: many; V: TRBV6-5; J: TRBJ1-1; D: NA; length: 14; DNA: TGTGCCAGCAGTTTACGGACGAGGGGCACTGAAGCTTTCTTT; CDR3: CASSLRTRGTEAFF
size: many; V: TRBV28; J: TRBJ1-3; D: TRBD1; length: 17; DNA: TGTGCCAGCAGTTCCGGAGGGGACAGGGACCCTGGAAACACCATATATTTT; CDR3: CASSSGGDRDPGNTIYF
size: NA; V: TRBV7-2; J: TRBJ2-3; D: NA; length: 15; DNA: TGTGCCAGCAGGGAAGGGGGGCATCGCACAGATACGCAGTATTTT; CDR3: CASREGGHRTDTQYF
size: NA; V: TRBV6-1; J: TRBJ2-3; D: TRBD2; length: 18; DNA: TGTGCCAGCAAGGAGCTAGCGGGGGCTTCTTTCAGCACAGATACGCAGTATTTT; CDR3: CASKELAGASFSTDTQYF
size: NA; V: TRBV20-1; J: TRBJ2-5; D: NA; length: 16; DNA: TGCAGTGCTGCCCCGCAGGGGCCCCGTTGGGCAGAGACCCAGTACTTC; CDR3: CSAAPQGPRWAETQYF
size: few; V: TRBV20-1; J: TRBJ2-3; D: TRBD2; length: 13; DNA: TGCAGTGCTACTAGCGGGGGCACAGATACGCAGTATTTT; CDR3: CSATSGGTDTQYF
size: NA; V: TRBV20-1; J: TRBJ2-1; D: NA; length: 17; DNA: TGCAGTGCTAGAGATACTCTGGTTGGTTGGGGGGGCTATGAGCAGTTCTTC; CDR3: CSARDTLVGWGGYEQFF
size: many; V: TRBV5-5; J: TRBJ2-4; D: TRBD1; length: 17; DNA: TGTGCCAGCAGCCACCGACAGGGGCCTGTAGCCAAAAACATTCAGTACTTC; CDR3: CASSHRQGPVAKNIQYF
size: NA; V: TRBV5-1; J: TRBJ2-7; D: NA; length: 14; DNA: TGCGCCAGCAGCCGTGTGTCAGGGGCCTACGAGCAGTACTTC; CDR3: CASSRVSGAYEQYF
size: few; V: TRBV4-1; J: TRBJ1-3; D: NA; length: 14; DNA: TGCGCCAGCAGCCCCGGGACTCACGGAAACACCATATATTTT; CDR3: CASSPGTHGNTIYF
size: few; V: TRBV9; J: TRBJ1-2; D: NA; length: 15; DNA: TGTGCCAGCAGCGTAGTAACAGACCTTTCGTATGGCTACACCTTC; CDR3: CASSVVTDLSYGYTF
size: many; V: TRBV9; J: TRBJ2-1; D: TRBD2; length: 15; DNA: TGTGCCAGCAGCGCACCGGGACTAGCATCAAATGAGCAGTTCTTC; CDR3: CASSAPGLASNEQFF
size: once; V: TRBV2; J: TRBJ1-5; D: TRBD1; length: 13; DNA: TGTGCCACAGGGGGCCGGGTGAATCAGCCCCAGCATTTT; CDR3: CATGGRVNQPQHF
size: many; V: TRBV30; J: TRBJ1-2; D: TRBD1; length: 14; DNA: TGTGCCTGTCGGGGACAGGGGGCAAAGAGGGGCTACACCTTC; CDR3: CACRGQGAKRGYTF
size: few; V: TRBV12-3/TRBV12-4; J: TRBJ1-1; D: NA; length: 14; DNA: TGTGCCAGCAGTTTTTGGGCGGAGGGCACTGAAGCTTTCTTT; CDR3: CASSFWAEGTEAFF
size: NA; V: TRBV19; J: TRBJ2-7; D: TRBD1; length: 15; DNA: TGTGCCAGTAGTAGAGACCCCGGACAGGGGGGCGAGCAGTACTTC; CDR3: CASSRDPGQGGEQYF
size: many; V: TRBV2; J: TRBJ1-1; D: TRBD1; length: 12; DNA: TGTGCCAGCAGACAGGGGGCCCCTGAAGCTTTCTTT; CDR3: CASRQGAPEAFF
size: many; V: TRBV11-2; J: TRBJ2-2; D: NA; length: 13; DNA: TGTGCCAGCAGCTCCTCAGGGGCCGGGGAGCTGTTTTTT; CDR3: CASSSSGAGELFF
size: NA; V: TRBV3-1; J: TRBJ2-7; D: NA; length: 15; DNA: TGTGCCAGCAGCCAAGGGGGCTTTAGAGACTACGAGCAGTACTTC; CDR3: CASSQGGFRDYEQYF
size: NA; V: TRBV10-3; J: TRBJ2-7; D: TRBD1; length: 15; DNA: TGTGCCATCAGTGGCCCGGACAGGGTCTCCCACGAGCAGTACTTC; CDR3: CAISGPDRVSHEQYF
size: many; V: TRBV7-9; J: TRBJ2-5; D: TRBD1; length: 15; DNA: TGTGCCAGCAGCTTAGAGGGACAGGACCAAGAGACCCAGTACTTC; CDR3: CASSLEGQDQETQYF
size: many; V: TRBV9; J: TRBJ2-7; D: NA; length: 10; DNA: TGTGCCAGCAGCTGGTACGAGCAGTACTTC; CDR3: CASSWYEQYF
size: many; V: TRBV6-1; J: TRBJ2-1; D: NA; length: 14; DNA: TGTGCCAGCACCCGGGGGTTCGGTTACAATGAGCAGTTCTTC; CDR3: CASTRGFGYNEQFF
size: many; V: TRBV12-5; J: TRBJ1-5; D: TRBD1; length: 18; DNA: TGTGCTAGTGGACCTTCCCGGGACAGGGTCGGGAGCAATCAGCCCCAGCATTTT; CDR3: CASGPSRDRVGSNQPQHF
size: many; V: TRBV20-1; J: TRBJ2-1; D: TRBD2; length: 15; DNA: TGCAGTGCTAGTTCCAGCGGGGGGGCTCGGAATGAGCAGTTCTTC; CDR3: CSASSSGGARNEQFF
size: NA; V: TRBV7-3; J: TRBJ2-7; D: TRBD2; length: 16; DNA: TGTGCCAGCAGCTTAAACAGCGGGACTAGCGTCGGCGAGCAGTACTTC; CDR3: CASSLNSGTSVGEQYF